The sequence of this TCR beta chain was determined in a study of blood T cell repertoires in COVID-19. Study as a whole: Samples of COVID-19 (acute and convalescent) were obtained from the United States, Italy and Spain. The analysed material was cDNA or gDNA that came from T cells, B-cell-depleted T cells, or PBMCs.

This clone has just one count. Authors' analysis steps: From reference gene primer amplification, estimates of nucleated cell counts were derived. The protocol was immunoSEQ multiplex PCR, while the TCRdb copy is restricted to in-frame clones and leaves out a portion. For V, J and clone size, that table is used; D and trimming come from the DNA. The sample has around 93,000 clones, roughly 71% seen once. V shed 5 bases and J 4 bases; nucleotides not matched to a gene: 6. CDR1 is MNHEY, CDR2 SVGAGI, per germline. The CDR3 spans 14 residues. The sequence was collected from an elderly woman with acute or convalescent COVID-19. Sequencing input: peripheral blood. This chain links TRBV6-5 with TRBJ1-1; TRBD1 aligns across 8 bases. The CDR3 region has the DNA TGTGCCAGCAGTCGGGACAGGTGGGGCACTGAAGCTTTCTTT. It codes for CASSRDRWGTEAFF.